The 9 T cell receptor beta chains below come from one sample, sequenced in a study of T cell responses to AZD1222 COVID-19 vaccine. The protocol was immunoSEQ multiplex PCR, while the TCRdb copy is restricted to in-frame clones and leaves out a portion. Of about 140,000 clones in the sample, less than 95% were seen once. The input for sequencing was peripheral blood, taken 28 days after the second AZD1222 dose. These receptors were collected from an adult who received the AZD1222 COVID-19 vaccine.

The chain combines TRBV5-1 with TRBJ1-3; D is undetermined. Germline V gene data show CDR1 as SGHRS and CDR2 as YFSETQ. The CDR3 length is 13 residues. Trimming pared 6 bases from V and 11 bases from J, leaving 18 bases between. CDR3 sequence reads: CASTQMFLVAIYF. The CDR3 DNA sequence: TGCGCCAGCACCCAGATGTTTTTGGTGGCCATATATTTT.

This clone was detected only once. DNA for the CDR3: TGTGCCAGCAGTCTCAGGACAGATTACAATCAGCCCCAGCATTTT. This gives the protein CASSLRTDYNQPQHF. The V and J genes are TRBV6-5 and TRBJ1-5; perhaps TRBD1 as D (6 bases). From germline, CDR1 is MNHEY and CDR2 SVGAGI. The CDR3 is 15 residues long. Trimming shortened V by 5 bases and J by 3 bases, and 14 bases separated the two germline ends.

This chain joins TRBV6-5 and TRBJ2-5; D is possibly TRBD1 or TRBD2 (6 bases each). The CDR3 runs to 15 residues. The germline V gene has CDR1 MNHEY and CDR2 SVGAGI. Trimming took off 2 bases at V and 5 bases at J, with 15 bases between the two ends. The CDR3 DNA sequence: TGTGCCAGCAGTTACGGAAGGGGGAGGTGGGAGACCCAGTACTTC. Its protein is CASSYGRGRWETQYF.

The V and J genes are TRBV10-3 and TRBJ2-3, with 11 positions matching TRBD1. CDR3 length: 15 amino acids. The trim removed 8 bases at V and 1 base at J, leaving 5 bases unmatched. Germline CDR1 and CDR2: ENHRY and SYGVKD. The CDR3 protein is CAIAPGQGGTDTQYF. DNA for the CDR3: TGTGCCATCGCCCCGGGACAGGGGGGCACAGATACGCAGTATTTT.

The table lists this clone with a count of one. The chain uses TRBV2 and TRBJ2-7; possible D gene TRBD1, 5 bases. CDR3 size: 13 residues. Germline CDR1 is SNHLY and CDR2 is FYNNEI. With 2 bases removed from V and 5 bases from J, the gap between germline ends came to 10 bases. In DNA form, the CDR3 reads TGTGCCAGCAGTGAACAGGGCCCCCACGAGCAGTACTTC. Encoded protein: CASSEQGPHEQYF.

This sequence joins TRBV7-2 and TRBJ1-2; 8 nucleotides line up with TRBD1. The ends lost 5 bases at V and 5 bases at J; junction bases unmatched: 7. The CDR3 sequence is 14 residues long. The germline V gene encodes CDR1 SGHTA and CDR2 FQGNSA. The CDR3 DNA is TGTGCCAGCAGCATTCTACAGGGGGGGTATGGCTACACCTTC. Protein: CASSILQGGYGYTF.

A single count supports this clone. V is TRBV7-6 and J is TRBJ2-2, with TRBD2 matching 7 bases. Germline V gene data show CDR1 as SGHVS and CDR2 as FNYEAQ. CDR3 length: 16 residues. The junction had 8 bases not matched to a gene; V was cut back by 1 base and J by 6 bases. The CDR3 loop reads CASSLDTSGRAGELFF. CDR3 sequence (DNA): TGTGCCAGCAGCTTAGATACTTCAGGGAGGGCCGGGGAGCTGTTTTTT.

This clone appeared a few times. The chain uses TRBV28 and TRBJ2-7, with D perhaps TRBD1 (5 bases). From germline, CDR1 is MDHEN and CDR2 SYDVKM. V was cut by 5 bases and J by 4 bases, with 12 bases left in between. The CDR3 totals 13 residues. In DNA, the CDR3 is TGTGCCAGCAGTATCTCTCAGGGTTACGAGCAGTACTTC. Amino acid sequence: CASSISQGYEQYF.

The chain joins TRBV6-5 to TRBJ1-2; D uncertain. The V end lost 3 bases, the J end lost 4 bases, and 15 bases lay between the germline ends. Per germline, CDR1 MNHEY and CDR2 SVGAGI. This CDR3 contains 15 residues. DNA of the CDR3: TGTGCCAGCAGTTATAGAGTCGGGCTCGGCTATGGCTACACCTTC. As protein: CASSYRVGLGYGYTF.